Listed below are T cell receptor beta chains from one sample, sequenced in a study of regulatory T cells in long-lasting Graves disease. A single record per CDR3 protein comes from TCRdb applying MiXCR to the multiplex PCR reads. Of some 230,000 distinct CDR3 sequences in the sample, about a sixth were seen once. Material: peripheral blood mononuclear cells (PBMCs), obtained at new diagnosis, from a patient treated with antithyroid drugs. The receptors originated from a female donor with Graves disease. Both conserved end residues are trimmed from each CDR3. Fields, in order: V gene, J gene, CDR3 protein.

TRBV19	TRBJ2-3	ASTQMGLAGGRTDTQY
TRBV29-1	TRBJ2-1	SVEDPRLDEQF
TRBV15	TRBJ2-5	ATSRDFRETQY
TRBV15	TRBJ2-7	ATSRDQRGVSEQY
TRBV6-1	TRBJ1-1	ASSLELGQSEAF
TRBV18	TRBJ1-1	ASSADRATEAF
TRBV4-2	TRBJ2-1	ASSQPTGPSYNEQF
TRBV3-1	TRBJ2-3	ASSPVRTTDTQY
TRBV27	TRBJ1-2	ASSSIRENYGYT
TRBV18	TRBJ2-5	ASSYQGQGGETQY
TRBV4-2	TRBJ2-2	ASSQPSGHPSTGELF
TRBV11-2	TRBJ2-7	ANSKRQGSGYEQY
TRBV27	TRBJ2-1	ASSSPDYSSYNEQF
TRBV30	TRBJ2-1	AWSIPAGGTGNEQF
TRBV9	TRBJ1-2	ASTRAANYGYT
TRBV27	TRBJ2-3	ASSLSLQASTDTQY
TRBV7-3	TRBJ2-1	ASSYGDIGGEEQF
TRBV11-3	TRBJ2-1	ASSLSVGTYNEQF
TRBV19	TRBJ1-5	ASRPPRVSNQPQH
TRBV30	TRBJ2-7	AWSVFRFKEQY
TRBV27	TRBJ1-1	ASSFGGTNTEAF
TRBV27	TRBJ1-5	ASSSLGGNQPQH
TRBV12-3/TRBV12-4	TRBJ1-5	ARTTGMQPQH
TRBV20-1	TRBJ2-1	SARGGVNEQF
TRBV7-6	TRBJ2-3	ASSPPGLLRDTQY
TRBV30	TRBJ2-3	AWSVRGSGADTQY
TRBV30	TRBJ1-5	AWKTGNQPQH
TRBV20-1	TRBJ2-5	SARDQSPGRMETQY
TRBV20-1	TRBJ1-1	SAREADMNTEAF
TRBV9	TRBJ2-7	ASSATSGREFYEQY
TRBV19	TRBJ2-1	ASSRGREVSYNEQF
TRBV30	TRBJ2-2	AWSGNQGASGELF
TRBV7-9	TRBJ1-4	ASSLGRGGNEKLF
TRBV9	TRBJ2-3	ASSPRGGLAGGDTQY
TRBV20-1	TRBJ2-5	SARGWLAGGSQETQY
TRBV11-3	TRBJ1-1	ASGPDRENTEAF
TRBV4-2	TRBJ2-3	ASSPQDLRAGDTQY
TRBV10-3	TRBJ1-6	AITPGTDYNSPLH
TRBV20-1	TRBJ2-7	SAPNRASYEQY
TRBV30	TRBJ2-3	ALRPPATTDTQY
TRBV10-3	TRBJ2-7	AIRESQGMDEQY
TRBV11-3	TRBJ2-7	ASRVQGSYEQY
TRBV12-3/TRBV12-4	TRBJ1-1	ASSLRGGNTEAF
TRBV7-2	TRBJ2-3	ASSMGRQTNTQY
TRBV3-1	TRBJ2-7	ASSQDLLAGRYEQY